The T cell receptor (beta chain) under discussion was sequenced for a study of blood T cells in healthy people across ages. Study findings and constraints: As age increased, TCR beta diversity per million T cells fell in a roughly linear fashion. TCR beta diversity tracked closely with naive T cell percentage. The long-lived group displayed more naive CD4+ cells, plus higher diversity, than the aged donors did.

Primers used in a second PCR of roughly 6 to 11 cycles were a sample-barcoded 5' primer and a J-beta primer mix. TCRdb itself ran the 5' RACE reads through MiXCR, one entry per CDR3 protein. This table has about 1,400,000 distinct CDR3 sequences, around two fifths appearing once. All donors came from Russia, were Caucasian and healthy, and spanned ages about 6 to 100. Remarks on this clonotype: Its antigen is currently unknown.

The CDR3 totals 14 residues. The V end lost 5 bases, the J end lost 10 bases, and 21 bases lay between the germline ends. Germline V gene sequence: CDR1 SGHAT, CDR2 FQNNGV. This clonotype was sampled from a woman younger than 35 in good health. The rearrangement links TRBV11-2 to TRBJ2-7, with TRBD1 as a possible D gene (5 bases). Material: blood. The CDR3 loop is CASSVVGAGRAQYF. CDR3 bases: TGTGCCAGCAGCGTAGTTGGTGCCGGCAGGGCCCAGTACTTC.